This T cell receptor (beta chain) was sequenced in a study of T cells expressing NK-cell markers (dated by TCRdb to 2020 to 2022). Study-level background: TCR beta-chain repertoires were profiled in sorted CD3+CD56+NKG2C+, CD3+CD56+NKG2C- and CD3+CD56-NKG2C+ T-cell subsets from several donors. Among the eight sequenced donors, only one was HCMV-seronegative, while the other seven were HCMV-seropositive. Randomly selected healthy volunteers, three men and five women, were used as the eight sequenced donors. Sequencing of the libraries produced 2 x 150 bp reads on Illumina HiSeq 2000/2500, MiSeq or NextSeq.

Study-level results and caveats: Those dominant clonotypes were again the most abundant among CD3+CD56-NKG2C+ cells in several donors, at about 28.3-65%. It remained unclear whether the expanded NKG2C-expressing T cell clones were specific for HCMV antigens. In roughly 6 donors, the dominant CD3+CD56+NKG2C+ clonotypes were among the top 10 CD8+ clonotypes and accounted for about 1.0-7.0% of CD8+ T cells.

The instrument given in TCRdb is Illumina HiSeq 2000. 5'RACE template switching, by which a universal primer site and unique molecular identifiers were added, was used to make TCR beta cDNA libraries. Priming for cDNA synthesis came from the TCR beta constant segment, and two successive PCR amplification steps followed. Regarding the original processing steps: Reads were demultiplexed and grouped by UMI with MIGEC, and clonotypes were assembled and quantified with MiTCR. To remove erroneous sequences, TCR cDNA sequences were retained only when supported by two or more reads. Downstream repertoire analysis used the tcR package, and clonotypes were matched across fractions by CDR3 nucleotide sequence plus V segment. VDJmatch was used to annotate antigen specificity against VDJdb, with one amino acid substitution in CDR3 permitted. Each entry corresponds to one CDR3 protein sequence from reads that TCRdb reprocessed, and DNA is not given. TCRdb, not the original authors, processed these V and J calls. The sample table includes around 380,000 distinct CDR3 sequences. Jointly, the top ten make up around 11% of the sample.

HCMV serostatus was determined by detecting HCMV-specific IgG in serum with a commercial ELISA kit. Ficoll density gradient centrifugation was used to isolate peripheral blood mononuclear cells from blood. On this clonotype itself: What antigen it recognizes has not been identified.

CDR1 is given as MGHRA and CDR2 as YSYEKL, both from the germline V gene. The CDR3 goes from the cysteine to the phenylalanine over 17 residues. No DNA sequence was recorded. Sequenced material: blood T cells: a sorted CD56 or NKG2C T cell subset, CD4+ or CD8+ T cells, or bulk PBMC T cells (not recorded which). This chain joins TRBV4-1 to TRBJ2-6; TCRdb selects TRBD1, and the lack of DNA leaves this call unchecked. The receptor was isolated from a woman aged 45 to 65 in good health. Donor details come from another sample of the same person, matched by shared clones. The CDR3 reads as follows: CASSTPGRSSGANVLTF.